This T cell receptor beta chain was profiled in a study of T cell changes during pregnancy in multiple sclerosis. This clone was observed many times. Libraries were prepared by immunoSEQ multiplex PCR; TCRdb keeps only in-frame clonotypes and omits some of them. The sample has under 75,000 clones, 92% seen once. V lost 2 bases and J 12 bases, leaving 12 bases between the germline ends. The V gene's germline CDR1 is SGDLS and CDR2 YYNGEE. The CDR3 covers 12 residues. The sequence was obtained from a female donor in good health, enrolled as a control in a pregnancy study. The rearrangement links TRBV9 to TRBJ2-1; weak D call: TRBD2 (5 bases). Sequencing was performed on peripheral blood, taken in the third trimester of pregnancy. Here the CDR3 reads CASSVGTSGQFF. CDR3 nucleotide sequence: TGTGCCAGCAGCGTGGGAACCAGCGGGCAGTTCTTC.